This entry describes one T cell receptor beta chain. The source of the sample is a study of breast tumors, draining lymph nodes, adjacent tissues. Breast cancer patients provided tissue from their axillary draining lymph nodes. Each CDR3 protein gets one entry after TCRdb re-called the multiplex PCR reads with MiXCR. The sample yields fewer than 250,000 distinct CDR3 sequences, roughly 32% seen once. Germline assignment: CDR1 MNHEY and CDR2 SVGAGI. This CDR3 comprises 12 residues. V lost 8 bases and J lost 4, with 11 bases in between. The receptor's source is a female donor with breast cancer. Some clones in this sample may be carry-over from other donors' samples. This rearrangement joins TRBV6-5 to TRBJ1-2; D not resolved. Sequencing was carried out using axillary lymph node tissue. CDR3 in amino acids: CASCPLSYGYTF. Written as DNA, the CDR3 is TGTGCCAGCTGTCCACTGAGCTATGGCTACACCTTC.